This is a list of T cell receptor beta chains from one sample in a study of cytomegalovirus exposure and HLA in healthy donors. Generated by immunoSEQ multiplex PCR, the TCRdb table keeps only in-frame clones and is missing some. The sample has some 150,000 clones, roughly four fifths seen once. The source material was PBMCs. The receptors stem from a man younger than 30 in good health and CMV-seropositive. Both conserved end residues are part of each CDR3. Fields, in order: V gene, D gene, J gene, clone size, CDR3 protein, CDR3 DNA. A D gene is named only where the DNA matches it firmly. Some rows have no size entry. The others give once, few or many, or a class for an expanded clone.

>TRBV6-1|NA|TRBJ1-5|NA
CASAGANQPQHF
TGTGCCAGCGCAGGGGCCAATCAGCCCCAGCATTTT
>TRBV21-1|NA|TRBJ2-2|NA
CASSLQGAGELFF
TGTGCCAGCAGCCTACAGGGGGCCGGGGAGCTGTTTTTT
>TRBV27|TRBD2|TRBJ2-3|few
CASSLAGGGDTQYF
TGTGCCAGCAGCTTAGCGGGAGGGGGGGATACGCAGTATTTT
>TRBV7-6|TRBD2|TRBJ2-7|NA
CASSLVLQTSGRAYEQYF
TGTGCCAGCAGCTTAGTCCTCCAGACTAGCGGGAGGGCCTACGAGCAGTACTTC
>TRBV5-8|NA|TRBJ1-1|NA
CASLTGLDAFF
TGTGCCAGTTTGACAGGATTGGATGCTTTCTTT
>TRBV14|TRBD2|TRBJ2-7|NA
CASSQGWQAGDYYEQYF
TGTGCCAGCAGCCAAGGTTGGCAGGCGGGAGATTACTACGAGCAGTACTTC
>TRBV5-6|TRBD1|TRBJ1-1|NA
CASTFGTGGNTEAFF
TGTGCCAGCACTTTCGGGACAGGGGGGAACACTGAAGCTTTCTTT
>TRBV6-5|NA|TRBJ1-1|NA
CASTIQPNTEAFF
TGTGCCAGCACCATACAACCGAACACTGAAGCTTTCTTT
>TRBV5-1|TRBD2|TRBJ2-1|NA
CASSLATSGPRGDEQFF
TGCGCCAGCAGCTTGGCCACTAGCGGGCCCCGAGGGGATGAGCAGTTCTTC
>TRBV2|NA|TRBJ1-3|NA
CASSRQGGANTIYF
TGTGCCAGCAGCCGCCAGGGAGGGGCAAACACCATATATTTT
>TRBV19|TRBD1|TRBJ1-5|NA
CASTGGQGVYQPQHF
TGTGCCAGTACCGGGGGACAGGGAGTATATCAGCCCCAGCATTTT
>TRBV7-9|TRBD1|TRBJ2-1|NA
CASSSDRGKTYNEQFF
TGTGCCAGCAGCTCTGACAGGGGGAAAACCTACAATGAGCAGTTCTTC
>TRBV7-9|NA|TRBJ2-1|NA
CASSGLDYPDNEQFF
TGTGCCAGCAGCGGCCTGGACTACCCGGACAATGAGCAGTTCTTC
>TRBV5-8|NA|TRBJ1-2|NA
CASSFPGQELNYGYTF
TGTGCCAGCAGCTTCCCTGGGCAAGAGCTTAACTATGGCTACACCTTC
>TRBV5-1|NA|TRBJ2-2|NA
CASSLAGQGTNTGELFF
TGCGCCAGCAGCTTGGCAGGGCAGGGCACGAACACCGGGGAGCTGTTTTTT
>TRBV2|NA|TRBJ1-1|NA
CASTVHNMNTEAFF
TGTGCCAGCACTGTACATAACATGAACACTGAAGCTTTCTTT
>TRBV18|TRBD1|TRBJ2-7|NA
CASSPPDRVGEQYF
TGTGCCAGCTCACCACCCGACAGGGTTGGCGAGCAGTACTTC
>TRBV12-5|TRBD1|TRBJ1-1|NA
CASGANRGITEAFF
TGTGCTAGTGGTGCGAACAGGGGGATCACTGAAGCTTTCTTT
>TRBV2|NA|TRBJ2-1|NA
CASSPIHGSANNEQFF
TGTGCCAGCAGCCCCATCCATGGTAGTGCGAACAATGAGCAGTTCTTC
>TRBV6-5|NA|TRBJ1-4|NA
CASSYQRATNEKLFF
TGTGCCAGCAGTTACCAACGGGCAACTAATGAAAAACTGTTTTTT
>TRBV27|TRBD1|TRBJ1-2|NA
CASSLDRGSGYTF
TGTGCCAGCAGTTTGGACAGGGGAAGTGGCTACACCTTC
>TRBV19|NA|TRBJ2-7|few
CASSTTSGSYEQYF
TGTGCCAGTAGTACAACTTCCGGGTCATACGAGCAGTACTTC
>TRBV6-1|NA|TRBJ2-3|NA
CASSRTGIDTQYF
TGTGCCAGCAGTAGAACAGGGATAGATACGCAGTATTTT
>TRBV10-1|NA|TRBJ2-1|NA
CASSESRGQRYNEQFF
TGCGCCAGCAGTGAGTCGAGAGGGCAACGTTACAATGAGCAGTTCTTC
>TRBV15|NA|TRBJ2-7|NA
CATSNSYEQYF
TGTGCCACCAGTAACTCCTACGAGCAGTACTTC
>TRBV28|TRBD1|TRBJ1-3|NA
CASSLTGLGNTIYF
TGTGCCAGCAGTCTGACAGGGCTCGGAAACACCATATATTTT
>TRBV5-4|TRBD1|TRBJ2-7|once
CASSLTGAHTYEQYF
TGTGCCAGCAGCCTCACAGGGGCCCACACCTACGAGCAGTACTTC
>TRBV30|TRBD2|TRBJ2-3|NA
CAWTTLAGGITDTQYF
TGTGCCTGGACCACCTTAGCGGGAGGGATCACAGATACGCAGTATTTT
>TRBV7-2|TRBD2|TRBJ2-7|NA
CASSLLAASGRINEQYF
TGTGCCAGCAGCTTATTGGCGGCTAGCGGGAGAATTAACGAGCAGTACTTC
>TRBV19|TRBD1|TRBJ2-2|few
CASSSPWTGGNTGELFF
TGTGCCAGTAGTTCCCCGTGGACAGGGGGAAACACCGGGGAGCTGTTTTTT
>TRBV28|NA|TRBJ2-7|few
CASVTSERMDEQYF
TGTGCCAGCGTCACCTCGGAGAGGATGGACGAGCAGTACTTC
>TRBV11-2|NA|TRBJ2-1|NA
CASSPTTSSYNEQFF
TGTGCCAGCAGCCCGACAACTAGCTCCTACAATGAGCAGTTCTTC
>TRBV5-1|TRBD2|TRBJ2-7|NA
CASSLAGGSSYEQYF
TGCGCCAGCAGCTTGGCGGGGGGGAGCTCCTACGAGCAGTACTTC
>TRBV28|TRBD1|TRBJ1-2|NA
CASSSGTAFYGYTF
TGTGCCAGCAGTTCCGGGACAGCCTTCTATGGCTACACCTTC
>TRBV5-1|TRBD1|TRBJ1-1|NA
CASSRRGQTTWNTEAFF
TGCGCCAGCAGCCGGCGGGGACAGACAACCTGGAACACTGAAGCTTTCTTT
>TRBV27|NA|TRBJ1-2|once
CASSLSEGYGYTF
TGTGCCAGCAGTTTATCGGAGGGCTATGGCTACACCTTC
>TRBV6-5|TRBD2|TRBJ2-2|NA
CASSPGTTPRELFF
TGTGCCAGCAGTCCTGGGACTACCCCCCGGGAGCTGTTTTTT
>TRBV4-1|NA|TRBJ2-3|NA
CASSQARRARVEDTQYF
TGCGCCAGCAGCCAAGCCCGACGGGCGCGGGTTGAAGATACGCAGTATTTT
>TRBV28|NA|TRBJ1-2|NA
CVTSPTIRFYGYTF
TGTGTCACGAGTCCAACGATACGCTTCTATGGCTACACCTTC
>TRBV9|NA|TRBJ1-1|NA
CASSPEGGYNTEAFF
TGTGCCAGCAGCCCTGAAGGAGGTTACAACACTGAAGCTTTCTTT
>TRBV7-2|NA|TRBJ2-7|NA
CASSPAPGLSYEQYF
TGTGCCAGCAGCCCCGCCCCGGGACTCAGCTACGAGCAGTACTTC
>TRBV10-1|TRBD1|TRBJ2-7|few
CASSEIGQGSEQYF
TGCGCCAGCAGCGAAATTGGACAGGGGAGCGAGCAGTACTTC
>TRBV5-1|NA|TRBJ2-7|NA
CASSPDTSSSYEQYF
TGCGCCAGCAGCCCAGACACCTCAAGCTCCTACGAGCAGTACTTC
>TRBV2|TRBD2|TRBJ2-3|NA
CASSAPSGNTDTQYF
TGTGCCAGCAGTGCCCCTAGCGGCAACACAGATACGCAGTATTTT
>TRBV5-6|NA|TRBJ2-2|NA
CASSYQGSGELFF
TGTGCCAGCAGTTATCAGGGATCCGGGGAGCTGTTTTTT
>TRBV7-9|NA|TRBJ2-7|NA
CASTPVVGVRNEQYF
TGTGCCAGCACCCCGGTCGTGGGAGTAAGGAACGAGCAGTACTTC
>TRBV6-5|NA|TRBJ1-1|NA
CASSDALGGFF
TGTGCCAGCAGTGATGCCCTAGGGGGTTTCTTT
>TRBV27|NA|TRBJ2-7|NA
CASSLNGRGDYEQYF
TGTGCCAGCAGTTTAAACGGCAGGGGGGACTACGAGCAGTACTTC
>TRBV2|NA|TRBJ2-1|NA
CASSARRSLNEQFF
TGTGCCAGCAGTGCGCGTAGGAGTCTGAATGAGCAGTTCTTC
>TRBV7-8|NA|TRBJ1-5|few
CASSPLSRGNQPQHF
TGTGCCAGCAGTCCCCTCTCCCGCGGCAATCAGCCCCAGCATTTT
>TRBV2|NA|TRBJ1-1|NA
CASSGAGRNTEAFF
TGTGCCAGCAGTGGGGCAGGTCGGAACACTGAAGCTTTCTTT
>TRBV10-1|TRBD2|TRBJ2-5|NA
CATSSGGAGGSQYF
TGCGCCACCTCGTCGGGGGGGGCCGGAGGGAGCCAGTACTTC
>TRBV27|NA|TRBJ2-7|once
CASSSQGSYEQYF
TGTGCCAGCAGCTCTCAGGGGTCCTACGAGCAGTACTTC
>TRBV28|TRBD1|TRBJ2-3|NA
CASTYTLISGTGGTDTQYF
TGTGCCAGCACTTATACCCTAATTTCGGGGACAGGGGGCACAGATACGCAGTATTTT
>TRBV5-1|TRBD2|TRBJ2-2|NA
CASSILAGVDTGELFF
TGCGCCAGCAGCATCTTAGCGGGAGTGGACACCGGGGAGCTGTTTTTT
>TRBV2|TRBD2|TRBJ2-5|NA
CASSEARLGLAPETQYF
TGTGCCAGCAGTGAAGCTCGCCTGGGACTAGCCCCCGAGACCCAGTACTTC
>TRBV5-4|TRBD1|TRBJ1-1|NA
CASSLDPTGGAFF
TGTGCCAGCAGCTTGGACCCCACAGGGGGAGCTTTCTTT